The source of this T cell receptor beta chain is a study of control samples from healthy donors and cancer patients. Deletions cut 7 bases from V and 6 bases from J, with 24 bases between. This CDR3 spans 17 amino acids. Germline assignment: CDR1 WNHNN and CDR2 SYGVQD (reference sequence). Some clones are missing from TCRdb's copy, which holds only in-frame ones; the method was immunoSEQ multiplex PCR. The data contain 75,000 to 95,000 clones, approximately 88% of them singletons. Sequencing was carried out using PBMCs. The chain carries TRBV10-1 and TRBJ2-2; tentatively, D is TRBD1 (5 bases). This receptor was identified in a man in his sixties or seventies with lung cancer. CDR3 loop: CASTKGSLRVSAGELFF. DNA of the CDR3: TGCGCCAGCACCAAGGGGTCCCTCAGGGTGTCGGCCGGGGAGCTGTTTTTT.